The T cell receptor (beta chain) described here comes from a study of T cell responses to AZD1222 COVID-19 vaccine. V was trimmed by 2 bases and J by 10 bases, leaving 12 bases between them. The CDR3 is made up of 13 amino acids. Germline loops: CDR1 MNHNY, CDR2 SVGAGI (reference sequence). The assay was immunoSEQ multiplex PCR, and TCRdb's table has in-frame clones only and misses some. Altogether some 100,000 clones are present, around 90% being singletons, with the ten largest covering under 2%. This sequence originates from an adult in good health. The sample consisted of peripheral blood, taken on day 0 of AZD1222 vaccination. This chain links TRBV6-6 with TRBJ2-1; D is unresolved. The DNA for the CDR3 is TGTGCCAGCAGTTACAGTAACCTAAGGGAGCAGTTCTTC. This sequence encodes CASSYSNLREQFF.